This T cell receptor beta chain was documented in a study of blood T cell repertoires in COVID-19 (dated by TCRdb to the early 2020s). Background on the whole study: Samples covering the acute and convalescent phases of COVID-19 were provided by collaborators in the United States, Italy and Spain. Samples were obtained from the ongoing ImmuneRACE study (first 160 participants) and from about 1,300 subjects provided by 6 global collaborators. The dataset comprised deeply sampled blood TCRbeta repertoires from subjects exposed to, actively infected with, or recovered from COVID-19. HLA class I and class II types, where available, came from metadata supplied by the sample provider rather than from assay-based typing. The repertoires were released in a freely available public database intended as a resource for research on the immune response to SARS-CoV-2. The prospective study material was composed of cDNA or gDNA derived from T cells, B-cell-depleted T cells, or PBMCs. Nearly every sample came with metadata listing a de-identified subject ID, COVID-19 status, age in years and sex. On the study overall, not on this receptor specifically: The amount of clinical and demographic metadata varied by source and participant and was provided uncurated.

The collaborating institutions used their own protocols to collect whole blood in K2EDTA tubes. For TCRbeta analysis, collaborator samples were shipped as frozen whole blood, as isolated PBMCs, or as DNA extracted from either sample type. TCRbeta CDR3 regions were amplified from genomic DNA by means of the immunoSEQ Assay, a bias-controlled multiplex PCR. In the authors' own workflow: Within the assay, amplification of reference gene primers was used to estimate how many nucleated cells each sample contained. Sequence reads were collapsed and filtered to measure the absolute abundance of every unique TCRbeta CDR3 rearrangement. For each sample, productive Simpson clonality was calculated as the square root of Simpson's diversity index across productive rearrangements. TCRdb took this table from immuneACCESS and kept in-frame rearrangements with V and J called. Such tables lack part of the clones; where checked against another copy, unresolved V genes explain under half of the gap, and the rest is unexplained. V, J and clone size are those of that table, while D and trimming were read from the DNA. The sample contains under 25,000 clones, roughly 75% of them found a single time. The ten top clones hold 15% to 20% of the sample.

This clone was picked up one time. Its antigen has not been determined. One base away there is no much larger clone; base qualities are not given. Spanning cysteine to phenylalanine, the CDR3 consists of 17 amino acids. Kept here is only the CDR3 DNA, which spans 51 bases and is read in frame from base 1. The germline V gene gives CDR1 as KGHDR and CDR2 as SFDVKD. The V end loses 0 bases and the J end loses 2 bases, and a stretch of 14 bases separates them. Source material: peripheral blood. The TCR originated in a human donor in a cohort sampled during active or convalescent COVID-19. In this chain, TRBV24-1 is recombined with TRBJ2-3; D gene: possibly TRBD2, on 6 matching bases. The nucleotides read TGTGCCACCAGTGATTTGTCTGTCGGGGGACTCACAGATACGCAGTATTTT. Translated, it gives CATSDLSVGGLTDTQYF.